This is a list of T cell receptor beta chains from one sample in a study of OX40 agonist ivuxolimab in advanced cancers. The repertoire was sequenced with immunoSEQ multiplex PCR; TCRdb's copy has only in-frame clones and lacks some. The data show around 95,000 clones, 80% to 95% seen once. The sequencing used CD4+ or CD8+ T cells sorted from blood, collected in a trial of the OX40 agonist ivuxolimab. The source of these receptors is an adult with an advanced solid tumor such as melanoma, head and neck, liver or kidney cancer. Each CDR3 is given with its conserved first and last residue. Each record gives: CDR3 length, clone size, D gene, V gene, J gene, CDR3 DNA, CDR3 protein. The D gene is left open where the match is weak. Clone size is given for some rows only: seen once, a few or many times, or a class if the clone is expanded.

CDR3 length: 14
clone size: once
D gene: TRBD2
V gene: TRBV6-4
J gene: TRBJ2-3
CDR3 DNA: TGTGCCAGCCGTCCCGGGACTAGTGCAGATACGCAGTATTTT
CDR3 protein: CASRPGTSADTQYF

CDR3 length: 11
clone size: few
D gene: .
V gene: TRBV2
J gene: TRBJ1-1
CDR3 DNA: TGTGCCAGCAAAATGAACACTGAAGCTTTCTTT
CDR3 protein: CASKMNTEAFF

CDR3 length: 15
clone size: .
D gene: TRBD1
V gene: TRBV27
J gene: TRBJ1-2
CDR3 DNA: TGTGCCAGCAGTTTATCGGGACAGGCGAACTATGGCTACACCTTC
CDR3 protein: CASSLSGQANYGYTF

CDR3 length: 16
clone size: .
D gene: TRBD2
V gene: TRBV14
J gene: TRBJ2-1
CDR3 DNA: TGTGCCAGCAGTTCACCCTCTAGCGGGAGAGGGAATGAGCAGTTCTTC
CDR3 protein: CASSSPSSGRGNEQFF

CDR3 length: 15
clone size: .
D gene: .
V gene: TRBV5-6
J gene: TRBJ1-4
CDR3 DNA: TGTGCCAGCAGCTTGAGGGGGGGAGCTAATGAAAAACTGTTTTTT
CDR3 protein: CASSLRGGANEKLFF

CDR3 length: 13
clone size: .
D gene: .
V gene: TRBV5-1
J gene: TRBJ2-6
CDR3 DNA: TGCGCCAGCAGCCCCCCCGGGGCCAACGTCCTGACTTTC
CDR3 protein: CASSPPGANVLTF

CDR3 length: 12
clone size: .
D gene: .
V gene: TRBV4-2
J gene: TRBJ1-2
CDR3 DNA: TGTGCCAGCAGCCAAGATCTTGCTGGCTACACCTTC
CDR3 protein: CASSQDLAGYTF

CDR3 length: 16
clone size: .
D gene: .
V gene: TRBV4-3
J gene: TRBJ2-1
CDR3 DNA: TGCGCCAGCAGCCAAGATAGGGGATTAATCTACAATGAGCAGTTCTTC
CDR3 protein: CASSQDRGLIYNEQFF

CDR3 length: 15
clone size: .
D gene: .
V gene: TRBV6-6
J gene: TRBJ2-1
CDR3 DNA: TGTGCCAGCAGTTACGCCGGGGGAATGTACAATGAGCAGTTCTTC
CDR3 protein: CASSYAGGMYNEQFF

CDR3 length: 13
clone size: .
D gene: .
V gene: TRBV7-2
J gene: TRBJ2-3
CDR3 DNA: TGTGCCAGCAGCTCCCATCGGGCAGATACGCAGTATTTT
CDR3 protein: CASSSHRADTQYF

CDR3 length: 14
clone size: .
D gene: TRBD1
V gene: TRBV5-6
J gene: TRBJ1-5
CDR3 DNA: TGTGCCAGCAGTGAGACAGGGGGCAATCAGCCCCAGCATTTT
CDR3 protein: CASSETGGNQPQHF

CDR3 length: 18
clone size: .
D gene: TRBD1
V gene: TRBV10-1
J gene: TRBJ1-2
CDR3 DNA: TGCGCCAGCAGTGAAATACGACAGGGACTTAACCAGGGCTATGGCTACACCTTC
CDR3 protein: CASSEIRQGLNQGYGYTF

CDR3 length: 15
clone size: .
D gene: TRBD1
V gene: TRBV7-9
J gene: TRBJ1-4
CDR3 DNA: TGTGCCAGCACCATTCGGGCAGGGGGAGATGAAAAACTGTTTTTT
CDR3 protein: CASTIRAGGDEKLFF

CDR3 length: 14
clone size: few
D gene: TRBD1
V gene: TRBV19
J gene: TRBJ1-2
CDR3 DNA: TGTGCCAGTAGTCGACAGGGGAAGACAGGCGGCTACACCTTC
CDR3 protein: CASSRQGKTGGYTF

CDR3 length: 18
clone size: .
D gene: TRBD2
V gene: TRBV7-2
J gene: TRBJ2-5
CDR3 DNA: TGTGCCAGCAGCTATAAAAGGACTAGCGGCAACATCCAAGAGACCCAGTACTTC
CDR3 protein: CASSYKRTSGNIQETQYF

CDR3 length: 17
clone size: once
D gene: TRBD1
V gene: TRBV11-2
J gene: TRBJ1-5
CDR3 DNA: TGTGCCAGCAGCCCGAACCCGACAGGGGAGGGCAATCAGCCCCAGCATTTT
CDR3 protein: CASSPNPTGEGNQPQHF

CDR3 length: 15
clone size: .
D gene: TRBD1
V gene: TRBV18
J gene: TRBJ1-1
CDR3 DNA: TGTGCCAGCTCAGGGACGACAGGGCCCACCGCTGAAGCTTTCTTT
CDR3 protein: CASSGTTGPTAEAFF

CDR3 length: 14
clone size: .
D gene: TRBD1
V gene: TRBV25-1
J gene: TRBJ2-5
CDR3 DNA: TGTGCCAGCAGTGAACAACAGGGGGTAGAGACCCAGTACTTC
CDR3 protein: CASSEQQGVETQYF